This TCR beta chain was profiled in a study of CD8+ T cells in alopecia areata. The CDR3 is 8 residues long. Per the germline V gene, CDR1 is MNHEY and CDR2 is SVGAGI. cDNA prepared by RNA extraction and subsequent reverse transcription served as the template for sequencing. Sequencing was performed with immunoSEQ multiplex PCR; in TCRdb, only in-frame clones are kept and a portion is missing. This sample has a few hundred thousand clones, with approximately 38% found just once. Treatment defined: oral pan-JAK inhibitor, 5-10 mg twice daily. There are a few counts of this clone. At one end the junction does not follow the germline gene, possibly because of a read error.

The gene calls are TRBV6-5 and TRBJ2-7; no reliable D call. The clonotype originates from a human donor with alopecia areata. The sample was CD4+ T cells sorted from blood, taken around week 31, from a patient treated with tofacitinib. The CDR3 nucleotides are TGTGCCAGCAGTGTAGTGACCTTC. Its translation is CASSVVTF.